The 17 T cell receptor beta chains listed next were all sequenced from one sample in a study of CD8+CD57+ T cells in acquired aplastic anemia. Template material for TCR beta VDJ and CDR3 profiling consisted of genomic DNA. Via MiXCR, TCRdb re-called the reads, giving one row per CDR3 protein. The table lists about 200,000 distinct CDR3 sequences, roughly 45% of them singletons. For sequencing, patients were chosen who had shown expansion of CD8+CD57+ cells by flow cytometry. Sequenced input: sorted CD4+, CD8+, or CD8+CD57+ T cells (not recorded which) from PBMCs. The receptors shown here come from a human donor with aplastic anemia.

This clonotype was seen at least ten times. V and J are TRBV7-8 and TRBJ1-1; 7 bases agree with TRBD1. The CDR3 runs 14 residues. Germline CDR1 and CDR2: SGHVS and FQNEAQ. Trimming cost V 5 bases and J 0 bases; bases outside gene matches: 3. The CDR3 bases are TGTGCCAGCAGCGTACAGGGGATGAACACTGAAGCTTTCTTT. Translation: CASSVQGMNTEAFF. The full variable domain, with the rest looked up from reference TRBV7-8 and TRBJ1-1, is GAGVSQSPRYKVAKRGQDVALRCDPISGHVSLFWYQQALGQGPEFLTYFQNEAQLDKSGLPSDRFFAERPEGSVSTLKIQRTQQEDSAVYLCASSVQGMNTEAFFGQGTRLTVV.

In this sample, this clonotype turned up many times. This sequence joins TRBV6-1 and TRBJ1-5; 9 nucleotides align to TRBD1. This CDR3 is built from 15 residues. The germline CDR1 and CDR2 sequences are MNHNS and SASEGT. J lost 4 bases, V lost 5 bases, and 6 bases had no gene match. This CDR3 reads CASSPSGTGNQPQHF. The CDR3 DNA follows: TGTGCCAGCAGTCCTTCCGGGACAGGGAATCAGCCCCAGCATTTT.

The V call is TRBV6-6, the J call TRBJ2-3; 11 bases are a match to TRBD1. CDR3 length equals 16 residues. The V gene's germline CDR1 is MNHNY and CDR2 SVGAGI (reference sequence). Unmatched junction bases numbered 6, after V lost 5 bases and J lost 2 bases. The CDR3 is CASSNRDRGTTDTQYF. CDR3 coding DNA: TGTGCCAGCAGTAATCGGGACAGGGGGACCACAGATACGCAGTATTTT.

As for this clonotype: The germline gene is not matched at one end of the junction; a read error may be the cause. The genes are TRBV5-6 and TRBJ1-6; TRBD1 might be the D (5 bases). The CDR3 sequence is 14 residues long. From germline, CDR1 is SGHDT and CDR2 YYEEEE. The CDR3, as DNA: TGTGCCAGCAGCAAGGGGCTGGGAAATTTACCCCTCCACTTT. Its protein product is CASSKGLGNLPLHF.

J is TRBJ2-1 and V is TRBV20-1; 8 bases map to TRBD1. The CDR3 is 14 amino acids. Germline CDR1 and CDR2: DFQATT and SNEGSKA (reference sequence). V lost 6 bases and J lost 5; bases outside the gene matches: 9. The CDR3 is CSAPSGTGNNEQFF. The CDR3 bases are TGCAGTGCCCCTTCCGGGACAGGAAACAATGAGCAGTTCTTC.

The V call is TRBV20-1, the J call TRBJ2-7; D possibly uses TRBD1 or TRBD2 (7 bases each). Germline V lookup: CDR1 DFQATT, CDR2 SNEGSKA (reference sequence). The CDR3 sequence is 15 residues long. Trimming stripped 1 base from V and 0 bases from J, with 13 bases between. The CDR3 coding sequence is TGCAGTGCTAGAGCCCAGGGGGGGAGCTCCTACGAGCAGTACTTC. Translated: CSARAQGGSSYEQYF.

Turning to this clonotype: A much larger clone lies one base from this, so it may be a read error. This CDR3 fails to terminate in the conserved phenylalanine or tryptophan, so it likely reflects a read error. The V call is TRBV6-1, the J call TRBJ2-7; weak D call: TRBD1 (5 bases). The length of the CDR3 is 15 residues. Germline V gene lookup returns CDR1 MNHNS and CDR2 SASEGT. Trimming shortened V by 6 bases and J by 0 bases, and 15 bases separated the two germline ends. The CDR3 DNA follows: TGTGCCAGCAGCCGTAAGCAGGGAACCTCCTACGAGCAGTACCTC. Its translation: CASSRKQGTSYEQYL.

This clonotype was recorded once. The chain couples TRBV19 to TRBJ2-7; D is undetermined. The CDR3 length is 13 residues. Germline lookup yields CDR1 LNHDA and CDR2 SQIVND (reference sequence). The ends were cut back, 2 bases at V and 2 bases at J, with 7 bases in the middle. In DNA, the CDR3 is TGTGCCAGTAGTATAAGGGTGGCCTACGAGCAGTACTTC. It yields the protein CASSIRVAYEQYF.

There are many counts of this clonotype. The genes are TRBV2 and TRBJ2-1; D perhaps matches TRBD2 (8 bases). This CDR3 comprises 13 residues. The ends were cut back, 6 bases at V and 14 bases at J, with 20 bases in the middle. The V gene's germline CDR1 is SNHLY and CDR2 FYNNEI. CDR3 nucleotides: TGTGCCAGCAGCGGGACAGCGGGGGCCTTGGAGTTCTTC. Protein product: CASSGTAGALEFF.

The genes are TRBV7-2 and TRBJ2-7; the D is unclear. V lost 1 base and J 7 bases, leaving 8 bases between the germline ends. The CDR3 is 12 amino acids. The V gene's germline CDR1 is SGHTA and CDR2 FQGNSA. The CDR3 DNA reads as TGTGCCAGCAGCTTAGATGGTGGGGAGCAGTACGTC. Translation: CASSLDGGEQYV.

This clonotype was detected many times. This sequence joins TRBV5-1 and TRBJ1-6; possible D gene TRBD1, 5 bases. The CDR3 runs 14 residues. V was cut by 2 bases and J by 6 bases, with 9 bases left in between. Germline values: CDR1 SGHRS, CDR2 YFSETQ. Here the CDR3 reads CASSFRASNSPLHF. CDR3 DNA sequence: TGCGCCAGCAGCTTCAGGGCAAGTAATTCACCCCTCCACTTT.

The table lists this clonotype with many counts. V is TRBV25-1 and J is TRBJ2-5, with TRBD1 as a possible D gene (5 bases). The CDR3 spans 16 residues. CDR1 MGHDK and CDR2 SYGVNS come from the germline V gene. Trimming cost V 0 bases and J 2 bases, with 13 bases left between them. CDR3 region: CASSEYSRDPQETQYF. CDR3 nucleotides: TGTGCCAGCAGTGAATATAGCAGGGATCCTCAAGAGACCCAGTACTTC. The full variable domain, completed using reference TRBV25-1 and TRBJ2-5, is EADIYQTPRYLVIGTGKKITLECSQTMGHDKMYWYQQDPGMELHLIHYSYGVNSTEKGDLSSESTVSRIRTEHFPLTLESARPSHTSQYLCASSEYSRDPQETQYFGPGTRLLVL.

Of note for this clonotype: Mismatch with germline at one junction end may stem from a read error. The V and J genes are TRBV12-3 or TRBV12-4 and TRBJ2-7, with 10 bases lining up with TRBD2. The CDR3 contains 15 residues. The CDR3 is CASSSSGGGSYGQYF. CDR3 nucleotides: TGTGCCAGCAGTTCTAGCGGGGGAGGCTCCTACGGGCAGTACTTC.

This clonotype came up many times. The chain combines TRBV5-8 with TRBJ1-6; unclear D gene. The germline V and J ends were trimmed by 0 bases and 5 bases, with 9 bases remaining between them. CDR1 and CDR2 (germline): SGHTS, YDEGEE. The CDR3 contains 15 residues. CDR3 residues: CASSLDSANNSPLHF. In nucleotides, the CDR3 is TGTGCCAGCAGCTTGGACAGCGCTAATAATTCACCCCTCCACTTT.

V usage is TRBV7-3 and J usage is TRBJ2-2; D remains ambiguous. V lost 2 bases to trimming and J lost 7 bases, with 8 bases between them. Germline V CDR1 and CDR2: SGHTA, FQGTGA. This CDR3 region has 13 residues. CDR3 sequence reads: CASSLLGHGELFF. DNA of the CDR3: TGTGCCAGCAGCTTATTAGGGCACGGGGAGCTGTTTTTT.

The chain employs TRBV7-8 and TRBJ1-1; 9 bases map to TRBD1. The germline V gene has CDR1 SGHVS and CDR2 FQNEAQ. The CDR3 consists of 14 residues. V lost 5 bases and J lost 4; bases outside the gene matches: 5. CDR3 amino acids: CASSPRDRVTEAFF. In nucleotides, the CDR3 is TGTGCCAGCAGCCCTAGGGACAGGGTCACTGAAGCTTTCTTT.

The chain combines TRBV10-3 with TRBJ1-1; D is uncertain. Trimming shortened V by 6 bases and J by 1 base, and 9 bases separated the two germline ends. The germline V gene encodes CDR1 ENHRY and CDR2 SYGVKD. This CDR3 contains 13 residues. CDR3 coding DNA: TGTGCCATCAGGGCGGAAACGAACACTGAAGCTTTCTTT. The encoded protein is CAIRAETNTEAFF.